Listed here are 20 T cell receptor beta chains from one sample, sequenced in a study of T cells expressing NK-cell markers. TCRdb re-analyzed the 5' RACE reads; it lists each CDR3 protein once, without DNA. The listing records some 600,000 distinct CDR3 sequences. The sequenced material came from blood T cells: a sorted CD56 or NKG2C T cell subset, CD4+ or CD8+ T cells, or bulk PBMC T cells (not recorded which). Receptors were obtained from a man younger than 35 in good health.

V gene TRBV5-1 combines with J gene TRBJ2-1; TCRdb gives TRBD2 as the D gene, but with no DNA this cannot be confirmed. The CDR3 runs 18 residues. The V gene's germline CDR1 is SGHRS and CDR2 YFSETQ. CDR3 amino acids: CASSLGSLAGITYNEQFF.

V and J are TRBV4-2 and TRBJ2-5; TCRdb lists TRBD2, though no DNA is available to test this call. This CDR3 comprises 18 residues. Germline CDR1 LGHNA, CDR2 YNFKEQ. This CDR3 reads CASSPRLAGGMFQETQYF.

The chain has TRBV24-1 and TRBJ2-3. This CDR3 is built from 13 residues. Germline V lookup: CDR1 KGHDR, CDR2 SFDVKD. The chain's CDR3 is CATSDLDSDTQYF.

The chain recombines TRBV9 with TRBJ2-3; TCRdb outputs TRBD1, but without DNA this stays unchecked. CDR3 length: 16 residues. Germline values: CDR1 SGDLS, CDR2 YYNGEE. CDR3 protein: CASSAGGTGRADTQYF.

The V and J genes are TRBV9 and TRBJ2-6; with no DNA, the TCRdb D assignment of TRBD1 cannot be verified. Germline V gene data show CDR1 as SGDLS and CDR2 as YYNGEE. The CDR3 has 18 amino acids. CDR3 residues: CASSVGWGPGSGANVLTF.

This chain joins TRBV12-3 or TRBV12-4 and TRBJ1-5. The CDR3 spans 16 residues. The CDR3 protein is CASSRTWTPIFSPQHF.

This chain uses TRBV7-6 with TRBJ1-1. The germline gives CDR1 SGHVS, CDR2 FNYEAQ. The CDR3 extends over 13 amino acids. The CDR3: CASWGAGNTEAFF.

CDR3 loop: CASSFRLAGERREQFF. This chain connects TRBV12-3 or TRBV12-4 to TRBJ2-1; TCRdb reports TRBD2, a call that lacks DNA to check it against. The CDR3 has 16 amino acids.

The rearrangement links TRBV5-1 to TRBJ2-1. Germline V gives CDR1 SGHRS, CDR2 YFSETQ. This CDR3 is built from 12 residues. CDR3 region: CASSSSVNEQFF.

This sequence joins TRBV9 and TRBJ2-4; TCRdb selects TRBD2, and the lack of DNA leaves this call unchecked. This CDR3 is built from 15 residues. In germline, CDR1 is SGDLS, CDR2 YYNGEE. This chain's CDR3 is CASSPYKSGRNIQYF.

The chain uses TRBV28 and TRBJ2-3; TCRdb names TRBD1, which stays unverified in the absence of DNA. Germline V lookup: CDR1 MDHEN, CDR2 SYDVKM. CDR3 length: 14 residues. CDR3 protein: CASSTAGVWDTQYF. Together with reference TRBV28 and TRBJ2-3, the CDR3 gives the full variable domain: DVKVTQSSRYLVKRTGEKVFLECVQDMDHENMFWYRQDPGLGLRLIYFSYDVKMKEKGDIPEGYSVSREKKERFSLILESASTNQTSMYLCASSTAGVWDTQYFGPGTRLTVL.

CDR3 protein: CASSPDRRGNLIGYTF. The rearrangement joins TRBV5-1 to TRBJ1-2; TCRdb reports TRBD1, a call that lacks DNA to check it against. This CDR3 has 16 amino acids. The germline V gene has CDR1 SGHRS and CDR2 YFSETQ.

The chain is built from TRBV11-1 and TRBJ2-1; TCRdb outputs TRBD2, but without DNA this stays unchecked. This CDR3 spans 20 amino acids. In germline, CDR1 is SGHAT, CDR2 FQDESV (reference sequence). CDR3 protein: CASSLARVSSGTGSYNEQFF.

The V gene is TRBV10-3, the J gene TRBJ1-5; TCRdb proposes TRBD1, but this gene call is untestable without DNA. Germline values: CDR1 ENHRY, CDR2 SYGVKD. The CDR3 runs to 14 residues. CDR3 in amino acids: CAISGPGENQPQHF.

The V and J genes are TRBV20-1 and TRBJ1-3; TCRdb designates TRBD1, a call that cannot be tested without DNA. CDR1 and CDR2 from the germline V gene are DFQATT and SNEGSKA (reference sequence). This CDR3 region has 14 residues. CDR3 sequence: CSAPGQHSGNTIYF.

The chain recombines TRBV5-4 with TRBJ2-7. Per the germline V gene, CDR1 is SGHNT and CDR2 is YYREEE (reference sequence). This CDR3 region has 12 residues. CDR3 loop: CASSGPPYEQYF.

The chain uses TRBV20-1 and TRBJ2-3; TCRdb names TRBD2, which stays unverified in the absence of DNA. The CDR3 is 14 residues long. CDR1 and CDR2 from the germline V gene are DFQATT and SNEGSKA (reference sequence). CDR3 amino acids: CSAREGGNTDTQYF.

The rearrangement links TRBV11-2 to TRBJ2-7; TCRdb calls TRBD1, which cannot be checked without DNA. The germline CDR1 and CDR2 sequences are SGHAT and FQNNGV. This CDR3 region has 14 residues. CDR3 amino acids: CASSFTGGAYEQYF. The full variable domain, completed using reference TRBV11-2 and TRBJ2-7, is EAGVAQSPRYKIIEKRQSVAFWCNPISGHATLYWYQQILGQGPKLLIQFQNNGVVDDSQLPKDRFSAERLKGVDSTLKIQPAKLEDSAVYLCASSFTGGAYEQYFGPGTRLTVT.

CDR3: CASSQVTGAGETQYF. The V call is TRBV3-1, the J call TRBJ2-5; checking the TCRdb D call of TRBD1 is not possible without DNA. Per the germline V gene, CDR1 is LGHDT and CDR2 is YNNKEL (reference sequence). This CDR3 spans 15 amino acids.

The J gene is TRBJ2-3, the V gene TRBV2. This CDR3 region has 13 residues. Germline V lookup: CDR1 SNHLY, CDR2 FYNNEI. The CDR3: CASITLSTDTQYF.